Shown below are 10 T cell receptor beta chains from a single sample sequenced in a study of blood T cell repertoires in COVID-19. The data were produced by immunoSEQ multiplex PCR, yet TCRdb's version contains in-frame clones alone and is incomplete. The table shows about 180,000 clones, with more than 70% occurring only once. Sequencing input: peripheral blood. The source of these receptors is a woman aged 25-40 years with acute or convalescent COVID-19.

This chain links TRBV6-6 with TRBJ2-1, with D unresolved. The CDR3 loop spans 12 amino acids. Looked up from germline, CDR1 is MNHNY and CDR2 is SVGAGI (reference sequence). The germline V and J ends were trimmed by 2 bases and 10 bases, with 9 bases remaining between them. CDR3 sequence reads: CASSYGEEEQFF. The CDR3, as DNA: TGTGCCAGCAGTTACGGAGAGGAAGAGCAGTTCTTC.

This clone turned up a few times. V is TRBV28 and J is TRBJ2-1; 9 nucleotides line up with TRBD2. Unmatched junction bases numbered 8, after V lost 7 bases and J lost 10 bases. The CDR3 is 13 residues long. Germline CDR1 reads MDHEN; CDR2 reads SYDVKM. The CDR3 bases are TGTGCCAGCACACTAGCGGGCCCCGGCGAGCAGTTCTTC. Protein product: CASTLAGPGEQFF.

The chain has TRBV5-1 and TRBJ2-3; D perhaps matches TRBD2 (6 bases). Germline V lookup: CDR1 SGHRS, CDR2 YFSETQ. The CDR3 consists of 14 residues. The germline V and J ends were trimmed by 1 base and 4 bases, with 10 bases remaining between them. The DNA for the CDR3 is TGCGCCAGCAGCTTGTTCACGGGGGCAGATACGCAGTATTTT. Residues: CASSLFTGADTQYF.

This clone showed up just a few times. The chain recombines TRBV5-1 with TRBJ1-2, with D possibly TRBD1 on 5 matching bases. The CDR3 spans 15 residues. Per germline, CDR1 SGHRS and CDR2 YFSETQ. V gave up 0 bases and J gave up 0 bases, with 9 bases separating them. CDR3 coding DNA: TGCGCCAGCAGCTTGGGTACAGGTTCTAACTATGGCTACACCTTC. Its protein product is CASSLGTGSNYGYTF.

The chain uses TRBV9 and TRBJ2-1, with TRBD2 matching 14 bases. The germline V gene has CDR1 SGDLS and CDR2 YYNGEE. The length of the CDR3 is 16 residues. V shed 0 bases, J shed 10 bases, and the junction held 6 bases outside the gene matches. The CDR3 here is CASSVGGLAGVGEQFF. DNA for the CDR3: TGTGCCAGCAGCGTAGGGGGACTAGCGGGAGTTGGGGAGCAGTTCTTC.

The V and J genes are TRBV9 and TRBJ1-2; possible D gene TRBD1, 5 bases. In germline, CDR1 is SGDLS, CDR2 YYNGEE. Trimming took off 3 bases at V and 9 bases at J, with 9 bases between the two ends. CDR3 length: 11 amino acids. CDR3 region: CASSALDSYTF. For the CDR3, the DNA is TGTGCCAGCAGCGCCCTGGACAGCTACACCTTC.

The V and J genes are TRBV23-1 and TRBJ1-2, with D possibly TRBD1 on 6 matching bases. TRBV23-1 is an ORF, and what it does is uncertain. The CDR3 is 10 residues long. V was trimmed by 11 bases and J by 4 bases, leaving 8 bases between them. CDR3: CAGTSYGYTF. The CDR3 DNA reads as TGCGCCGGGACATCCTATGGCTACACCTTC.

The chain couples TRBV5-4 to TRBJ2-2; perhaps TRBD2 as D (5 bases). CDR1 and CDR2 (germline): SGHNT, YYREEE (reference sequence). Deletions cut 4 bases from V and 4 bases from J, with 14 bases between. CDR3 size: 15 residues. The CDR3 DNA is TGTGCCAGCAGCCCAGCCCGGGATCCCACCGGGGAGCTGTTTTTT. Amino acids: CASSPARDPTGELFF. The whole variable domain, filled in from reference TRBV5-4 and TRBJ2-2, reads ETGVTQSPTHLIKTRGQQVTLRCSSQSGHNTVSWYQQALGQGPQFIFQYYREEENGRGNFPPRFSGLQFPNYSSELNVNALELDDSALYLCASSPARDPTGELFFGEGSRLTVL.

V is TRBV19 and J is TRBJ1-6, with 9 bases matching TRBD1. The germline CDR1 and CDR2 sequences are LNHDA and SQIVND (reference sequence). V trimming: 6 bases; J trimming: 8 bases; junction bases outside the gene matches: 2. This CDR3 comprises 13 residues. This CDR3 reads CASRWDRDSPLHF. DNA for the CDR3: TGTGCCAGTAGGTGGGACAGGGATTCACCCCTCCACTTT.

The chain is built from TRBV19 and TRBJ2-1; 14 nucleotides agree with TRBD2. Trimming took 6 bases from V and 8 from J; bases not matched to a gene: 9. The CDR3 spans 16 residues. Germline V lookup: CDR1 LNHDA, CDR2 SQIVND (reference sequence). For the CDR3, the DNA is TGTGCCAGTAGGGTTGGGACTAGCGGGAGTTCGGATGAGCAGTTCTTC. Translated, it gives CASRVGTSGSSDEQFF.